Listed here are 10 T cell receptor beta chains from one sample, sequenced in a study of cytomegalovirus exposure and HLA in healthy donors. Assay used: immunoSEQ multiplex PCR; TCRdb lists only in-frame clones, some missing. This sample has some 150,000 clones, with roughly 87% found just once. Sequencing used PBMCs. These receptors were collected from a woman in her late teens or twenties in good health and CMV-seropositive.

DNA for the CDR3: TGTGCCAGCAGCTCCGGGACAGTCAGCCCCAGGGGCTTGAACGAGCAGTACTTC. Translated: CASSSGTVSPRGLNEQYF. This chain joins TRBV11-2 and TRBJ2-7, with 7 bases identical to TRBD1. CDR1 is SGHAT and CDR2 is FQNNGV in the germline V gene. The CDR3 runs 18 residues. J lost 5 bases, V lost 4 bases, and 20 bases had no gene match.

The chain couples TRBV5-1 to TRBJ2-6, with 10 bases that match TRBD1. Unmatched junction bases numbered 7, after V lost 0 bases and J lost 1 base. Germline V CDR1 and CDR2: SGHRS, YFSETQ. The CDR3 totals 19 residues. CDR3 residues: CASSLAMTGGLSGANVLTF. CDR3 nucleotide sequence: TGCGCCAGCAGCTTGGCCATGACAGGGGGCTTATCTGGGGCCAACGTCCTGACTTTC.

This clone was observed a single time. This chain joins TRBV5-1 and TRBJ1-3, with TRBD1 matching over 9 bases. This CDR3 region has 14 residues. The junction had 8 bases not matched to a gene; V was cut back by 5 bases and J by 8 bases. The V gene's germline CDR1 is SGHRS and CDR2 YFSETQ. CDR3 bases: TGCGCCAGCAGGACCCGGGACAGGGATGACACCATATATTTT. This encodes CASRTRDRDDTIYF.

V and J are TRBV5-1 and TRBJ1-2; 7 bases agree with TRBD1. Per germline, CDR1 SGHRS and CDR2 YFSETQ. The length of the CDR3 is 16 residues. J was trimmed by 2 bases and V by 0 bases; bases with no gene match: 7. The CDR3 nucleotides are TGCGCCAGCAGCTTGGTAGTGACAGGGTTAAACTATGGCTACACCTTC. Its translation: CASSLVVTGLNYGYTF.

V is TRBV6-4 and J is TRBJ1-2; perhaps TRBD1 as D (5 bases). V was cut by 8 bases and J by 0 bases, with 31 bases left in between. CDR1 and CDR2 from the germline V gene are MRHNA and SNTAGT. The CDR3 consists of 20 residues. CDR3 sequence (DNA): TGTGCCAGCCTTTACAGGCACAACCCACCACCTCAATCTGCTAACTATGGCTACACCTTC. Translated, it gives CASLYRHNPPPQSANYGYTF.

This clone was counted once. The chain joins TRBV9 to TRBJ2-7, with 8 bases matching TRBD1. CDR3 length equals 14 residues. CDR1 and CDR2 (germline): SGDLS, YYNGEE. After removal of 4 bases from V and 5 bases from J, the junction contained 8 bases not matched to a gene. CDR3 DNA: TGTGCCAGCAGCCCAGACAGGGGAATCGACGAGCAGTACTTC. Translated: CASSPDRGIDEQYF.

This chain uses TRBV9 with TRBJ2-5; TRBD2 might be the D (5 bases). Trimming removed 3 bases at V and 5 bases at J, with 8 bases between. CDR3 length equals 12 residues. CDR1 and CDR2 (germline): SGDLS, YYNGEE. In DNA form, the CDR3 reads TGTGCCAGCAGCGCCAGAGGGGAGACCCAGTACTTC. This gives the protein CASSARGETQYF. Together with reference TRBV9 and TRBJ2-5, the CDR3 gives the full variable domain: DSGVTQTPKHLITATGQRVTLRCSPRSGDLSVYWYQQSLDQGLQFLIQYYNGEERAKGNILERFSAQQFPDLHSELNLSSLELGDSALYFCASSARGETQYFGPGTRLLVL.

This rearrangement joins TRBV15 to TRBJ1-3; maybe TRBD1 (5 bases). V shed 0 bases and J shed 8 bases, with 14 bases lying between them. The CDR3 sequence is 15 residues long. Germline V gives CDR1 LNHNV, CDR2 YYDKDF (reference sequence). CDR3 sequence (DNA): TGTGCCACCAGCAGAGATCAAGGGGTCCTAGACACCATATATTTT. Protein: CATSRDQGVLDTIYF.

The chain recombines TRBV4-3 with TRBJ2-2; D is possibly TRBD1 (6 bases). The CDR3 is 15 residues long. Deletions cut 0 bases from V and 7 bases from J, with 12 bases between. Germline V lookup: CDR1 LGHNA, CDR2 YSLEER. The CDR3 spells CASSQDTGQDGELFF. In DNA form, the CDR3 reads TGCGCCAGCAGCCAAGATACAGGGCAGGACGGGGAGCTGTTTTTT.

The chain is built from TRBV29-1 and TRBJ2-3, with 14 bases that match TRBD2. The CDR3 length is 17 residues. Germline trimming cut 3 bases from V and 5 bases from J; bases unmatched to any gene: 10. Germline CDR1 SQVTM, CDR2 ANQGSEA. The CDR3 sequence: CSVDSGLAGGRRDTQYF. The CDR3 DNA is TGCAGCGTTGACTCCGGACTAGCGGGGGGCAGGCGAGATACGCAGTATTTT.